This T cell receptor beta chain was obtained from a study of CD8 T cells in ankylosing spondylitis. After removal of 5 bases from V and 2 bases from J, the junction contained 9 bases not matched to a gene. CDR1 is LNHDA, CDR2 SQIVND, per germline (reference sequence). This CDR3 is 16 amino acids long. The study, taken as a whole, reports: Disease-linked clones were CD8+ and relatively rare in peripheral blood. Made up of 7 to 9 highly homologous variants, a TCR beta motif appeared characteristic of ankylosing spondylitis blood. Earlier literature documents some of the motif variants in reactive arthritis synovial fluid and blood.

Preparation of TCR beta libraries was done by quantitative 5'-RACE with molecular barcodes. TCRdb re-called the 5' RACE reads with MiXCR, one entry per CDR3 protein. In the table there are about 220,000 distinct CDR3 sequences, 20% to 30% of which are singletons. This clonotype has a handful of counts. Its antigen remains unidentified. The rearrangement joins TRBV19 to TRBJ2-3, with 8 bases lining up with TRBD2. This TCR was recovered from a male donor with ankylosing spondylitis or in good health (not recorded which). Sequenced: blood, either unsorted or a sorted T cell fraction (not recorded which). CDR3: CASSLIAGSATDTQYF. CDR3 sequence (DNA): TGTGCCAGTAGTCTCATAGCGGGAAGCGCCACAGATACGCAGTATTTT.